The 16 T cell receptor beta chains given below trace back to one sample, sequenced in a study of shared clonotypes between healthy human individuals. Profiled with immunoSEQ multiplex PCR; TCRdb holds only in-frame clones, not every one. The repertoire holds 2,500,000 or so clones, with approximately 94% as singletons. The specimen was naive CD4+ T cells from PBMCs. Subset denoted: CD45RA+ positively selected. These receptors all stem from a man between 18 and 35 years old in good health. Some clones in this sample may be carry-over from other donors' samples.

The chain links TRBV28 to TRBJ1-2; D perhaps matches TRBD1 (5 bases). The germline V gene has CDR1 MDHEN and CDR2 SYDVKM. This CDR3 contains 14 residues. V was cut by 6 bases and J by 4 bases, with 15 bases left in between. Here the CDR3 reads CASSPIRGVYGYTF. The CDR3 DNA sequence: TGTGCCAGCAGCCCCATCCGGGGGGTCTATGGCTACACCTTC.

The V gene is TRBV5-1, the J gene TRBJ1-6; tentative D call: TRBD1 (5 bases). This CDR3 comprises 15 residues. V lost 1 base, J lost 6 bases, and 11 bases lay in between. Germline values: CDR1 SGHRS, CDR2 YFSETQ. The CDR3 coding sequence is TGCGCCAGCAGCTTGAGTCGGAGGGGTAATTCACCCCTCCACTTT. It translates to CASSLSRRGNSPLHF.

The chain recombines TRBV5-4 with TRBJ2-2; 9 bases map to TRBD2. Unmatched junction bases numbered 7, after V lost 6 bases and J lost 7 bases. CDR3 length equals 14 residues. Germline CDR1 SGHNT, CDR2 YYREEE (reference sequence). The CDR3 here is CASTPAGGDGELFF. The CDR3, as DNA: TGTGCCAGCACCCCCGCGGGAGGGGACGGGGAGCTGTTTTTT.

CDR3 bases: TGTGCCATCAGTGTGACAGCCACTAGCACAGATACGCAGTATTTT. Encoded protein: CAISVTATSTDTQYF. The rearrangement uses TRBV10-3 and TRBJ2-3; possibly TRBD1 for D (5 bases). V was cut by 4 bases and J by 0 bases, with 11 bases left in between. The CDR3 totals 15 residues. Germline loops: CDR1 ENHRY, CDR2 SYGVKD.

Points on this clone: The sample carries other DNA sequences with the same CDR3. This sequence joins TRBV5-4 and TRBJ2-1; D unresolved. The CDR3 length is 14 residues. Between the trimmed V and J ends, which lost 0 bases and 0 bases, there was a span of 4 bases. The germline gives CDR1 SGHNT, CDR2 YYREEE (reference sequence). CDR3 DNA: TGTGCCAGCAGCTTGGATAGCTCCTACAATGAGCAGTTCTTC. This sequence encodes CASSLDSSYNEQFF.

The chain joins TRBV10-3 to TRBJ2-3; the D is unclear. V shed 10 bases and J shed 6 bases, with 20 bases lying between them. Germline values: CDR1 ENHRY, CDR2 SYGVKD. The CDR3 extends over 14 amino acids. The CDR3 is CATSNLRVVDTQYF. DNA for the CDR3: TGTGCCACCTCGAACCTTCGGGTGGTGGATACGCAGTATTTT.

The chain carries TRBV18 and TRBJ1-4; D not resolved. CDR3 length: 13 residues. V lost 4 bases and J 4 bases, leaving 7 bases between the germline ends. Per germline, CDR1 KGHSH and CDR2 LQKENI. In DNA, the CDR3 is TGTGCCAGCTCACGGAGCGTTAATGAAAAACTGTTTTTT. Its translation is CASSRSVNEKLFF.

This chain uses TRBV18 with TRBJ2-4, with D possibly matching TRBD1 (6 bases). This CDR3 comprises 14 residues. Between the trimmed V and J ends, which lost 3 bases and 6 bases, there was a span of 12 bases. The germline CDR1 and CDR2 sequences are KGHSH and LQKENI. The CDR3 region is CASSPWTAGNIQYF. DNA for the CDR3: TGTGCCAGCTCACCCTGGACAGCCGGAAACATTCAGTACTTC.

This chain connects TRBV5-1 to TRBJ1-5; D not certain. Trimming took 0 bases from V and 7 from J, leaving 14 bases between them. The CDR3 is 15 residues long. Germline V gene data show CDR1 as SGHRS and CDR2 as YFSETQ. The CDR3 spells CASSLGGPGDQPQHF. DNA of the CDR3: TGCGCCAGCAGCTTGGGCGGACCAGGCGACCAGCCCCAGCATTTT.

This sequence joins TRBV28 and TRBJ1-2; tentative D call: TRBD1 (5 bases). Germline CDR1 is MDHEN and CDR2 is SYDVKM. Deletions cut 8 bases from V and 4 bases from J, with 8 bases between. CDR3 length: 11 amino acids. CDR3 nucleotides: TGTGCCAGCCAGACAGCCTATGGCTACACCTTC. This encodes CASQTAYGYTF.

The sample holds one count of this clone. V and J are TRBV6-1 and TRBJ1-5, with D hard to call. The V gene lost 2 bases and the J gene lost 3 bases, with 11 bases spanning the gap. The CDR3 extends over 15 amino acids. The germline V gene encodes CDR1 MNHNS and CDR2 SASEGT. The CDR3 DNA sequence: TGTGCCAGCAGTGAATATCCGGGCGTCAATCAGCCCCAGCATTTT. Protein product: CASSEYPGVNQPQHF.

The chain carries TRBV4-3 and TRBJ2-5; TRBD2 aligns across 9 bases. CDR3 length equals 19 residues. Germline CDR1 is LGHNA and CDR2 is YSLEER. J gave up 4 bases and V 0 bases, and 15 bases lay outside the gene matches. The CDR3 loop is CASSQDPPRGRVYGETQYF. CDR3 nucleotide sequence: TGCGCCAGCAGCCAAGATCCCCCTCGCGGGAGGGTTTATGGAGAGACCCAGTACTTC.

V and J are TRBV15 and TRBJ1-2; D unclear. Trimming left V 0 bases short and J 1 base short, with 12 bases between. The CDR3 sequence is 16 residues long. Germline V lookup: CDR1 LNHNV, CDR2 YYDKDF (reference sequence). The CDR3: CATSREIGRGNYGYTF. The CDR3 DNA reads TGTGCCACCAGCAGAGAAATTGGCCGTGGTAACTATGGCTACACCTTC.

The rearrangement links TRBV5-1 to TRBJ1-3; TRBD1 aligns across 7 bases. Germline assignment: CDR1 SGHRS and CDR2 YFSETQ. The trim removed 5 bases at V and 3 bases at J, leaving 14 bases unmatched. This CDR3 has 17 amino acids. CDR3 DNA sequence: TGCGCCAGCAGTCCTACTCCGGGACAGACGTATGGAAACACCATATATTTT. Its translation is CASSPTPGQTYGNTIYF.

About this clone itself: The sample holds other DNA sequences that translate to the same CDR3. V and J are TRBV28 and TRBJ1-2, with D unclear. Trimming took off 2 bases at V and 2 bases at J, with 6 bases between the two ends. The length of the CDR3 is 13 residues. Germline CDR1 is MDHEN and CDR2 is SYDVKM. CDR3 region: CASSLGQNYGYTF. The CDR3 nucleotides read TGTGCCAGCAGTTTAGGCCAGAACTATGGCTACACCTTC.

The CDR3 region is CASSLRQGLNEKLFF. The CDR3 nucleotides read TGTGCCAGCAGCCTACGACAGGGGCTGAATGAAAAACTGTTTTTT. The J gene is TRBJ1-4, the V gene TRBV9; TRBD1 matches 8 bases. Trimming removed 4 bases from V and 5 bases from J; junction bases left unmatched: 7. The CDR3 runs 15 residues. CDR1 is SGDLS, CDR2 YYNGEE, per germline.